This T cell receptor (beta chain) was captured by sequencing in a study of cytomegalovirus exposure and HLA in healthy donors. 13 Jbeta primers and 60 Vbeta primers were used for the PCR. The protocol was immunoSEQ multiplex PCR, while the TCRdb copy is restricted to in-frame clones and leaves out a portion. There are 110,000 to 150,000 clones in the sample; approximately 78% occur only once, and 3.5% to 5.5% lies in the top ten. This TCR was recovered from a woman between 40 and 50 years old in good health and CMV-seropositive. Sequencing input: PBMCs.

The CDR3 here is CASSPSTSGGEQFF. The CDR3 coding sequence is TGCGCCAGCAGCCCATCGACTAGCGGGGGAGAGCAGTTCTTC. The chain couples TRBV5-1 to TRBJ2-1; 12 bases align to TRBD2. The V gene's germline CDR1 is SGHRS and CDR2 YFSETQ. The junction had 6 bases not matched to a gene; V was cut back by 4 bases and J by 10 bases. CDR3 length: 14 amino acids. Looking up the rest from reference TRBV5-1 and TRBJ2-1 gives the full variable domain: KAGVTQTPRYLIKTRGQQVTLSCSPISGHRSVSWYQQTPGQGLQFLFEYFSETQRNKGNFPGRFSGRQFSNSRSEMNVSTLELGDSALYLCASSPSTSGGEQFFGPGTRLTVL.